The 18 T cell receptor beta chains in this list originate from one sample, sequenced in a study of T cell responses to AZD1222 COVID-19 vaccine. Here immunoSEQ multiplex PCR was the method, and the copy in TCRdb shows in-frame clones only, minus some. The sample carries about 120,000 clones, 70% to 90% recorded once. The sequencing here drew on peripheral blood, taken on day 0 of AZD1222 vaccination. Receptors were obtained from an adult in good health.

The V call is TRBV19, the J call TRBJ2-3; possibly TRBD1 or TRBD2 for D (6 bases each). Trimming left V 4 bases short and J 6 bases short, with 11 bases between. CDR3 size: 13 residues. CDR1 LNHDA and CDR2 SQIVND come from the germline V gene (reference sequence). The CDR3, as DNA: TGTGCCAGTAGTAGGGGGCTAGCGGATACGCAGTATTTT. Translating it yields CASSRGLADTQYF.

V is TRBV28 and J is TRBJ1-5; TRBD1 aligns across 7 bases. The CDR3 totals 13 residues. Germline V CDR1 and CDR2: MDHEN, SYDVKM. V lost 9 bases, J lost 5 bases, and 7 bases stayed unmatched. The CDR3 DNA sequence: TGTGCCAGTGAGACAGGGAAAGATCAGCCCCAGCATTTT. Translated, it gives CASETGKDQPQHF.

This rearrangement joins TRBV19 to TRBJ2-5; TRBD1 matches 11 bases. Germline V gene lookup returns CDR1 LNHDA and CDR2 SQIVND (reference sequence). This CDR3 contains 15 residues. The J segment lost 3 bases and the V segment lost 5 bases, leaving 5 bases of the junction unmatched. The CDR3 DNA reads TGTGCCAGTAGTTTACCGGGACAGGGGGAAGAGACCCAGTACTTC. Its protein product is CASSLPGQGEETQYF.

This rearrangement joins TRBV6-5 to TRBJ2-7; D remains unclear. The CDR3 has 14 residues. Germline CDR1 reads MNHEY; CDR2 reads SVGAGI. The germline V and J ends were trimmed by 0 bases and 1 base, with 7 bases remaining between them. This CDR3 is CASSYSPQSYEQYF. CDR3 DNA sequence: TGTGCCAGCAGTTACTCGCCACAATCCTACGAGCAGTACTTC.

This chain links TRBV29-1 with TRBJ2-7; the match to TRBD2 covers 11 bases. This CDR3 region has 15 residues. The V and J ends lost 3 bases and 0 bases, in that order; junction bases with no gene match: 4. Germline V gene lookup returns CDR1 SQVTM and CDR2 ANQGSEA. CDR3 loop: CSVESLAGGSYEQYF. DNA for the CDR3: TGCAGCGTTGAGAGCCTAGCGGGAGGCTCCTACGAGCAGTACTTC.

This chain joins TRBV5-6 and TRBJ2-1, with 7 bases matching TRBD1. This CDR3 region has 11 residues. The junction had 5 bases not matched to a gene; V was cut back by 4 bases and J by 13 bases. The germline V gene encodes CDR1 SGHDT and CDR2 YYEEEE. CDR3 in amino acids: CASSLQGNQFF. The DNA for the CDR3 is TGTGCCAGCAGCCTACAGGGGAATCAGTTCTTC. Using reference TRBV5-6 and TRBJ2-1 for the parts outside the CDR3, the full variable domain is DAGVTQSPTHLIKTRGQQVTLRCSPKSGHDTVSWYQQALGQGPQFIFQYYEEEERQRGNFPDRFSGHQFPNYSSELNVNALLLGDSALYLCASSLQGNQFFGPGTRLTVL.

The V and J genes are TRBV5-1 and TRBJ2-5, with TRBD2 matching over 9 bases. V lost 2 bases to trimming and J lost 2 bases; unmatched junction nucleotides: 10. CDR1 and CDR2 (germline): SGHRS, YFSETQ. This CDR3 comprises 17 residues. CDR3 coding DNA: TGCGCCAGCAGCTTCGGAGGAGCGGGGGGTTTACAAGAGACCCAGTACTTC. This sequence encodes CASSFGGAGGLQETQYF.

The chain recombines TRBV5-6 with TRBJ1-4, with D possibly being TRBD1 (6 bases). CDR1 and CDR2 from the germline V gene are SGHDT and YYEEEE. Trimming pared 2 bases from V and 4 bases from J, leaving 15 bases between. This CDR3 spans 16 amino acids. The CDR3 is CASSLLGQLYNEKLFF. CDR3 coding DNA: TGTGCCAGCAGCTTACTCGGACAGCTTTATAATGAAAAACTGTTTTTT.

The J gene is TRBJ1-5, the V gene TRBV2; unclear D gene. V was clipped by 0 bases and J by 3 bases, with 6 bases between them. CDR3 length: 14 amino acids. Germline loops: CDR1 SNHLY, CDR2 FYNNEI. The CDR3 nucleotides read TGTGCCAGCAGTGAAGCGGATTACAATCAGCCCCAGCATTTT. Protein sequence: CASSEADYNQPQHF.

The chain recombines TRBV5-6 with TRBJ2-7; D is unclear. Trimming left V 0 bases short and J 6 bases short, with 4 bases between. The CDR3 spans 11 residues. Germline values: CDR1 SGHDT, CDR2 YYEEEE. CDR3 DNA: TGTGCCAGCAGCTTGGGTCTCGAGCAGTACTTC. This codes for CASSLGLEQYF.

The chain carries TRBV24-1 and TRBJ1-1, with unresolved D. This CDR3 has 13 amino acids. Trimming stripped 2 bases from V and 3 bases from J, with 6 bases between. In germline, CDR1 is KGHDR, CDR2 SFDVKD. Here the CDR3 reads CATSDSSYTEAFF. The CDR3 DNA sequence: TGTGCCACCAGTGATTCGTCGTACACTGAAGCTTTCTTT.

The V gene is TRBV7-3, the J gene TRBJ1-4, with D hard to call. This CDR3 contains 12 residues. Germline lookup yields CDR1 SGHTA and CDR2 FQGTGA. The ends were cut back, 4 bases at V and 5 bases at J, with 5 bases in the middle. The CDR3 loop reads CASSSANEKLFF. As DNA, the CDR3 is TGTGCCAGCAGCTCCGCAAATGAAAAACTGTTTTTT.

J is TRBJ1-5 and V is TRBV2; TRBD1 might be the D (5 bases). The germline V gene has CDR1 SNHLY and CDR2 FYNNEI. Trimming took off 1 base at V and 0 bases at J, with 7 bases between the two ends. This CDR3 comprises 15 residues. CDR3 sequence (DNA): TGTGCCAGCAGTGAAGAGGGGTATAGCAATCAGCCCCAGCATTTT. Translation gives CASSEEGYSNQPQHF.

This rearrangement joins TRBV9 to TRBJ1-2; a weak D match, TRBD1 (5 bases). Germline CDR1 SGDLS, CDR2 YYNGEE. The CDR3 has 17 amino acids. Trimming cost V 1 base and J 3 bases, with 19 bases left between them. The CDR3 loop reads CASSVTPHIGAYYGYTF. CDR3 sequence (DNA): TGTGCCAGCAGCGTAACCCCCCATATCGGGGCTTACTATGGCTACACCTTC.

The chain carries TRBV5-1 and TRBJ2-3; TRBD1 agrees at 7 bases. CDR1 and CDR2 from the germline V gene are SGHRS and YFSETQ. The CDR3 consists of 15 residues. V lost 4 bases, J lost 5 bases, and 10 bases stayed unmatched. The CDR3 protein is CASSPSRDRKDTQYF. In DNA form, the CDR3 reads TGCGCCAGCAGCCCTTCCCGGGACAGAAAAGATACGCAGTATTTT.

This clone was seen ten or more times. This CDR3 reads CASSQGSSGRNTGELFF. CDR3 bases: TGCGCCAGCAGCCAAGGTTCCAGCGGACGTAACACCGGGGAGCTGTTTTTT. The chain joins TRBV4-3 to TRBJ2-2; D possibly corresponds to TRBD2 (5 bases). The CDR3 runs to 17 residues. Per the germline V gene, CDR1 is LGHNA and CDR2 is YSLEER. The germline V and J ends were trimmed by 1 base and 2 bases, with 14 bases remaining between them.

The rearrangement links TRBV15 to TRBJ1-4; D gene unclear. The CDR3 contains 14 residues. CDR1 is LNHNV, CDR2 YYDKDF, per germline (reference sequence). Deletions cut 8 bases from V and 0 bases from J, with 10 bases between. This CDR3 reads CATQNYATNEKLFF. The CDR3 nucleotides read TGTGCCACCCAGAACTATGCAACTAATGAAAAACTGTTTTTT.

The chain carries TRBV5-6 and TRBJ1-6, with D unresolved. The CDR3 sequence is 17 residues long. Looked up from germline, CDR1 is SGHDT and CDR2 is YYEEEE. Trimming removed 1 base at V and 3 bases at J, with 14 bases between. The CDR3 bases are TGTGCCAGCAGCTTGAGACACGGAGATATCTATAATTCACCCCTCCACTTT. This encodes CASSLRHGDIYNSPLHF.